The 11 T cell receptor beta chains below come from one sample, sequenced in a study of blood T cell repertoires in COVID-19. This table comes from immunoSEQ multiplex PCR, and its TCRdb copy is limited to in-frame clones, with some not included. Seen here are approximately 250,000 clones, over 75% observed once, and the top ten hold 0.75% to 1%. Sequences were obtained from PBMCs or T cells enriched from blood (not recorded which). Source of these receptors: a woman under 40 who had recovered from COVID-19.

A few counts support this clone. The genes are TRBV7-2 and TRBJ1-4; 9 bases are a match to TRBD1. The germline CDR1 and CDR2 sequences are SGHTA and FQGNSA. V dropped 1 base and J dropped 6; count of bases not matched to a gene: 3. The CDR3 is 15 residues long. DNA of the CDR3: TGTGCCAGCAGCTTAGACAGGGGGCGTCATGAAAAACTGTTTTTT. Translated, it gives CASSLDRGRHEKLFF.

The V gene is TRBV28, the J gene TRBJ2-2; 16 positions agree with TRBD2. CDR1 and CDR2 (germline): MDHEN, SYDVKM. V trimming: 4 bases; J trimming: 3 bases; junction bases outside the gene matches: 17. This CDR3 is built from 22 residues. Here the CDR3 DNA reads TGTGCCAGCAGTTCATATTTCCCCGGGACTAGCGGGAGGGCCCGCGACACCGGGGAGCTGTTTTTT. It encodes CASSSYFPGTSGRARDTGELFF.

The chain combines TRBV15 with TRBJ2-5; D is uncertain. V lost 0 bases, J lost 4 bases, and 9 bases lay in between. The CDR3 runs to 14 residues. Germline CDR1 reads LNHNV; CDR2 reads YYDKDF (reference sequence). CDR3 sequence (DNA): TGTGCCACCAGCAGAGATCCTCTAGGAGAGACCCAGTACTTC. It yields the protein CATSRDPLGETQYF. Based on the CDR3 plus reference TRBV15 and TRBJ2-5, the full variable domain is DAMVIQNPRYQVTQFGKPVTLSCSQTLNHNVMYWYQQKSSQAPKLLFHYYDKDFNNEADTPDNFQSRRPNTSFCFLDIRSPGLGDTAMYLCATSRDPLGETQYFGPGTRLLVL.

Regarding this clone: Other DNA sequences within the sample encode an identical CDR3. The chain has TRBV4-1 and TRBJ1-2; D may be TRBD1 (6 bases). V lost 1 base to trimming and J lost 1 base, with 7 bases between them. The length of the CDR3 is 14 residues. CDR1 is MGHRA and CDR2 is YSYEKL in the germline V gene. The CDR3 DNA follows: TGCGCCAGCAGCCAAGGAGGGGGTAACTATGGCTACACCTTC. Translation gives CASSQGGGNYGYTF.

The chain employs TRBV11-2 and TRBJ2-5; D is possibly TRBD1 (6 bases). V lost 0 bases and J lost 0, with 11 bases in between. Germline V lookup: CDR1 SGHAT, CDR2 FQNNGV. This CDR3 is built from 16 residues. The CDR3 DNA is TGTGCCAGCAGCTTAGAAGCAGGGGCCAACCAAGAGACCCAGTACTTC. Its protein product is CASSLEAGANQETQYF. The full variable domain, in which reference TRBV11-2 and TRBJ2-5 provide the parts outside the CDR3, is EAGVAQSPRYKIIEKRQSVAFWCNPISGHATLYWYQQILGQGPKLLIQFQNNGVVDDSQLPKDRFSAERLKGVDSTLKIQPAKLEDSAVYLCASSLEAGANQETQYFGPGTRLLVL.

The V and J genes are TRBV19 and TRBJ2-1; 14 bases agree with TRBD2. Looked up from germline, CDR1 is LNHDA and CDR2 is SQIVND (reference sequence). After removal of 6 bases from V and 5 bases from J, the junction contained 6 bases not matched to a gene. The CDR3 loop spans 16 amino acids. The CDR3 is CASRGLAGGSHNEQFF. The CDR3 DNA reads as TGTGCCAGTAGAGGACTAGCGGGAGGTTCCCACAATGAGCAGTTCTTC.

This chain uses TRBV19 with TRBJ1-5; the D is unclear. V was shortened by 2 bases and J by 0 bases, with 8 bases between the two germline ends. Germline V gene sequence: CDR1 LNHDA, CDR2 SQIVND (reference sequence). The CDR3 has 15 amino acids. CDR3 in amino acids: CASSIRVNSNQPQHF. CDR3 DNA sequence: TGTGCCAGTAGTATACGCGTAAATAGCAATCAGCCCCAGCATTTT.

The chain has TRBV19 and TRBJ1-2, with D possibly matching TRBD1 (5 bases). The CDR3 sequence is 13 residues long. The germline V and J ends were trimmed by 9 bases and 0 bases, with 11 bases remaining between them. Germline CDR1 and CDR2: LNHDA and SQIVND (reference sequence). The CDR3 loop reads CASRQPSNYGYTF. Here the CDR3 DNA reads TGTGCCAGCCGACAGCCATCTAACTATGGCTACACCTTC.

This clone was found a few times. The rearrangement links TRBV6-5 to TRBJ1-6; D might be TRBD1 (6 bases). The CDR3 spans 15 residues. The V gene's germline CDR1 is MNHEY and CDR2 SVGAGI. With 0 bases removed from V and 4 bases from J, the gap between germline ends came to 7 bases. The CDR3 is CASSYSTGYNSPLHF. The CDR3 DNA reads TGTGCCAGCAGTTACTCGACAGGTTATAATTCACCCCTCCACTTT.

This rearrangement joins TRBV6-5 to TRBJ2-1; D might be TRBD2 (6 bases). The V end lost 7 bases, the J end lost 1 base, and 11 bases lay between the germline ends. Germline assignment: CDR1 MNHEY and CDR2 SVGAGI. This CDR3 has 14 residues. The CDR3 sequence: CASTTGESYNEQFF. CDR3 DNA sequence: TGTGCCAGCACCACGGGAGAGTCCTACAATGAGCAGTTCTTC.

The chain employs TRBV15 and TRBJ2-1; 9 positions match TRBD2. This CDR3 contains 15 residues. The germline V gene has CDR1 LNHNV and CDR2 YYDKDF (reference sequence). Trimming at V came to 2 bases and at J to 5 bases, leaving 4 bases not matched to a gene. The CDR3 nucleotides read TGTGCCACCAGCAGACGAGCGGGGGGCAACAATGAGCAGTTCTTC. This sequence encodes CATSRRAGGNNEQFF.